Only one count was recorded for the clone carrying this T cell receptor beta chain. Its specificity is unknown. It was version v3.0 of the immunoSEQ assay that was run at survey level. Sequencing was directed toward about 35,000-50,000 T-cell genomes in each sample. Measured with immunoSEQ multiplex PCR; TCRdb has only the in-frame clones, and not every one. The sample has tens of thousands of clones, approximately 88% seen once. Per the germline V gene, CDR1 is MNHEY and CDR2 is SMNVEV (reference sequence). V trimming: 1 base; J trimming: 6 bases; junction bases outside the gene matches: 6. This CDR3 contains 16 residues. This entry comes from a study of long-term antiretroviral therapy in people with HIV. Every participant with HIV received treatment in the United States. The study, taken as a whole, reports: Clones that expanded before ART (that is, prior to treatment) dominated the repertoire at all time points. Diversity increased after ART yet remained lower than in transplant donor controls.

The receptor was derived from a man under 40 with HIV. The specimen comprised unsorted PBMCs, sampled 4.2 to 4.5 years after starting antiretroviral therapy. The rearrangement joins TRBV27 to TRBJ2-2; 9 nucleotides line up with TRBD2. This CDR3 is CASSLLAGGLSGELFF. DNA for the CDR3: TGTGCCAGCAGTTTATTGGCGGGGGGGCTATCCGGGGAGCTGTTTTTT.